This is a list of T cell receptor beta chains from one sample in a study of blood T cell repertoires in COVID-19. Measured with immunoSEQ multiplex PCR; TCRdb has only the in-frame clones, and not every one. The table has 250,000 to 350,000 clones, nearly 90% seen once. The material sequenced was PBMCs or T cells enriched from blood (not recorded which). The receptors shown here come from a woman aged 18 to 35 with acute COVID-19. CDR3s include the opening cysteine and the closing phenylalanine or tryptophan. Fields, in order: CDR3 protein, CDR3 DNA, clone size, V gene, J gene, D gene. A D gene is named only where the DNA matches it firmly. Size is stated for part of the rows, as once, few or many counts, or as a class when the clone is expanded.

CDR3aa: CASSLGLAGGQDEQFF; CDR3nt: TGTGCTAGCAGCTTAGGCCTAGCGGGAGGGCAGGATGAGCAGTTCTTC; abundance: NA; v_gene: TRBV7-7; j_gene: TRBJ2-1; d_gene: TRBD2
CDR3aa: CATSEDMNYGYTF; CDR3nt: TGTGCCACCAGTGAGGACATGAACTATGGCTACACCTTC; abundance: NA; v_gene: TRBV24-1; j_gene: TRBJ1-2; d_gene: NA
CDR3aa: CASSFSGQNTGELFF; CDR3nt: TGTGCCAGCAGCTTTAGCGGTCAGAACACCGGGGAGCTGTTTTTT; abundance: NA; v_gene: TRBV7-3; j_gene: TRBJ2-2; d_gene: NA
CDR3aa: CASSRQFNQPQHF; CDR3nt: TGTGCCAGCAGCCGTCAGTTCAATCAGCCCCAGCATTTT; abundance: NA; v_gene: TRBV12-3/TRBV12-4; j_gene: TRBJ1-5; d_gene: NA
CDR3aa: CASSLSPEQLNTEAFF; CDR3nt: TGCGCCAGCAGCTTGTCCCCGGAGCAGTTGAACACTGAAGCTTTCTTT; abundance: NA; v_gene: TRBV5-1; j_gene: TRBJ1-1; d_gene: NA
CDR3aa: CASSTQREGLEQYF; CDR3nt: TGTGCCAGCTCAACCCAGCGGGAGGGCCTCGAGCAGTACTTC; abundance: NA; v_gene: TRBV18; j_gene: TRBJ2-7; d_gene: TRBD2
CDR3aa: CASTRDRDNEQFF; CDR3nt: TGTGCCAGCACTCGGGACAGGGACAATGAGCAGTTCTTC; abundance: NA; v_gene: TRBV19; j_gene: TRBJ2-1; d_gene: TRBD1
CDR3aa: CASSLVAGGSFNTGELFF; CDR3nt: TGCGCCAGCAGCTTGGTTGCAGGGGGGAGCTTTAACACCGGGGAGCTGTTTTTT; abundance: once; v_gene: TRBV5-1; j_gene: TRBJ2-2; d_gene: NA
CDR3aa: CASSWGGGHYGYTF; CDR3nt: TGTGCCAGCAGCTGGGGAGGTGGGCACTATGGCTACACCTTC; abundance: NA; v_gene: TRBV5-8; j_gene: TRBJ1-2; d_gene: NA
CDR3aa: CASSAWGGLAKETQYF; CDR3nt: TGTGCCAGCAGCGCCTGGGGGGGACTAGCGAAAGAGACCCAGTACTTC; abundance: once; v_gene: TRBV7-9; j_gene: TRBJ2-5; d_gene: TRBD2
CDR3aa: CASSLGGQAGNSPLHF; CDR3nt: TGTGCCAGCAGCTTAGGGGGACAGGCGGGGAATTCACCCCTCCACTTT; abundance: NA; v_gene: TRBV11-2; j_gene: TRBJ1-6; d_gene: TRBD1
CDR3aa: CASSFLAGKSLVGELFF; CDR3nt: TGCGCCAGCAGCTTTTTAGCGGGAAAGAGCTTGGTCGGGGAGCTGTTTTTT; abundance: NA; v_gene: TRBV5-1; j_gene: TRBJ2-2; d_gene: TRBD2
CDR3aa: CASSSMTGVGNTIYF; CDR3nt: TGTGCCAGTAGTAGTATGACTGGCGTCGGAAACACCATATATTTT; abundance: NA; v_gene: TRBV19; j_gene: TRBJ1-3; d_gene: NA
CDR3aa: CASSYSKLAGSATQYF; CDR3nt: TGTGCCAGCAGTTACTCGAAGCTAGCGGGGTCGGCGACCCAGTACTTC; abundance: NA; v_gene: TRBV6-5; j_gene: TRBJ2-5; d_gene: TRBD2
CDR3aa: CSVGDRADTQYF; CDR3nt: TGCAGCGTCGGGGACAGGGCAGATACGCAGTATTTT; abundance: NA; v_gene: TRBV29-1; j_gene: TRBJ2-3; d_gene: TRBD1
CDR3aa: CASSPLWTNSNQPQHF; CDR3nt: TGTGCCAGCAGCCCTCTCTGGACAAATAGCAATCAGCCCCAGCATTTT; abundance: NA; v_gene: TRBV28; j_gene: TRBJ1-5; d_gene: NA
CDR3aa: CASSPTNYGYTF; CDR3nt: TGTGCCAGCAGCCCCACTAACTATGGCTACACCTTC; abundance: NA; v_gene: TRBV11-1; j_gene: TRBJ1-2; d_gene: NA
CDR3aa: CASSPDRGVHEQYF; CDR3nt: TGTGCCAGCAGCCCGGACAGGGGGGTCCACGAGCAGTACTTC; abundance: NA; v_gene: TRBV7-9; j_gene: TRBJ2-7; d_gene: TRBD1
CDR3aa: CASSIRPGQGPSTEAFF; CDR3nt: TGTGCCAGTAGTATAAGGCCGGGACAGGGGCCAAGTACTGAAGCTTTCTTT; abundance: NA; v_gene: TRBV19; j_gene: TRBJ1-1; d_gene: TRBD1
CDR3aa: CASSPLPRLAGVRTDTQYF; CDR3nt: TGCGCCAGCAGCCCTTTACCCAGACTAGCGGGAGTGAGGACAGATACGCAGTATTTT; abundance: NA; v_gene: TRBV5-1; j_gene: TRBJ2-3; d_gene: TRBD2
CDR3aa: CSVLPQVHRRDEQFF; CDR3nt: TGCAGCGTTTTACCACAGGTCCACCGGAGAGATGAGCAGTTCTTC; abundance: once; v_gene: TRBV29-1; j_gene: TRBJ2-1; d_gene: NA
CDR3aa: CASSEWAREAFF; CDR3nt: TGTGCCAGCAGTGAATGGGCCCGCGAAGCTTTCTTT; abundance: NA; v_gene: TRBV6-1; j_gene: TRBJ1-1; d_gene: NA
CDR3aa: CASSPGTANYNEQFF; CDR3nt: TGTGCCAGCAGCCCGGGGACAGCTAATTACAATGAGCAGTTCTTC; abundance: NA; v_gene: TRBV3-1/TRBV3-2; j_gene: TRBJ2-1; d_gene: TRBD1
CDR3aa: CAWSGGRGNSPLHF; CDR3nt: TGTGCCTGGAGTGGGGGCAGGGGGAATTCACCCCTCCACTTT; abundance: NA; v_gene: TRBV30; j_gene: TRBJ1-6; d_gene: TRBD1
CDR3aa: CASCAFGDRNNSPLHF; CDR3nt: TGCGCCAGCTGTGCTTTTGGGGACAGAAATAATTCACCCCTCCACTTT; abundance: NA; v_gene: TRBV5-1; j_gene: TRBJ1-6; d_gene: TRBD1
CDR3aa: CASSERGAEQPQHF; CDR3nt: TGTGCCAGCAGCGAAAGGGGCGCTGAACAGCCCCAGCATTTT; abundance: NA; v_gene: TRBV13; j_gene: TRBJ1-5; d_gene: NA
CDR3aa: CATQTSGNPDTQYF; CDR3nt: TGTGCCACCCAGACTAGCGGGAACCCAGATACGCAGTATTTT; abundance: NA; v_gene: TRBV19; j_gene: TRBJ2-3; d_gene: TRBD2
CDR3aa: CASSRPGDQPQHF; CDR3nt: TGTGCCAGCAGCCGACCGGGGGATCAGCCCCAGCATTTT; abundance: NA; v_gene: TRBV5-6; j_gene: TRBJ1-5; d_gene: NA
CDR3aa: CASSSGNSAGTEAFF; CDR3nt: TGTGCCAGCAGCTCCGGAAACAGTGCCGGCACTGAAGCTTTCTTT; abundance: NA; v_gene: TRBV7-9; j_gene: TRBJ1-1; d_gene: NA
CDR3aa: CASSSRQGSLAEAFF; CDR3nt: TGTGCCAGTAGTTCACGCCAGGGGAGTTTAGCTGAAGCTTTCTTT; abundance: NA; v_gene: TRBV19; j_gene: TRBJ1-1; d_gene: NA
CDR3aa: CASSFKGVAEAFF; CDR3nt: TGTGCCAGCAGTTTTAAGGGGGTAGCTGAAGCTTTCTTT; abundance: NA; v_gene: TRBV12-3/TRBV12-4; j_gene: TRBJ1-1; d_gene: NA
CDR3aa: CASSPSRPGGNQPQHF; CDR3nt: TGTGCCAGCAGTCCATCTCGGCCAGGGGGCAATCAGCCCCAGCATTTT; abundance: once; v_gene: TRBV27; j_gene: TRBJ1-5; d_gene: NA
CDR3aa: CASSPLAGGPYEQYF; CDR3nt: TGTGCCAGCAGCCCACTGGCGGGAGGACCCTACGAGCAGTACTTC; abundance: NA; v_gene: TRBV7-3; j_gene: TRBJ2-7; d_gene: TRBD2
CDR3aa: CASTRGGRNQPQHF; CDR3nt: TGTGCCAGCACCCGAGGCGGCCGGAATCAGCCCCAGCATTTT; abundance: few; v_gene: TRBV28; j_gene: TRBJ1-5; d_gene: NA
CDR3aa: CASRKTGGTAQYF; CDR3nt: TGTGCCAGCAGAAAGACAGGGGGCACGGCCCAGTACTTC; abundance: NA; v_gene: TRBV27; j_gene: TRBJ2-5; d_gene: TRBD1
CDR3aa: CASSKGLAGGYNEQFF; CDR3nt: TGTGCCAGCAGCAAAGGACTAGCGGGAGGGTACAATGAGCAGTTCTTC; abundance: once; v_gene: TRBV7-8; j_gene: TRBJ2-1; d_gene: TRBD2
CDR3aa: CASTAGAENEQFF; CDR3nt: TGTGCCTCCACGGCAGGGGCAGAAAATGAGCAGTTCTTC; abundance: NA; v_gene: TRBV9; j_gene: TRBJ2-1; d_gene: NA
CDR3aa: CASSLGQGVIQYF; CDR3nt: TGTGCCAGCAGCCTGGGACAGGGAGTCATTCAGTACTTC; abundance: NA; v_gene: TRBV5-6; j_gene: TRBJ2-4; d_gene: TRBD1
CDR3aa: CSVDRGSGDEQYF; CDR3nt: TGCAGCGTGGACAGGGGGTCGGGCGACGAGCAGTACTTC; abundance: NA; v_gene: TRBV29-1; j_gene: TRBJ2-7; d_gene: TRBD1
CDR3aa: CASSVAGNSPLHF; CDR3nt: TGTGCCAGCAGCGTAGCAGGGAATTCACCCCTCCACTTT; abundance: NA; v_gene: TRBV9; j_gene: TRBJ1-6; d_gene: NA
CDR3aa: CASRAPGQPYEQYF; CDR3nt: TGTGCCAGCAGAGCCCCGGGACAGCCCTACGAGCAGTACTTC; abundance: once; v_gene: TRBV2; j_gene: TRBJ2-7; d_gene: TRBD1
CDR3aa: CASRETGGTNTEAFF; CDR3nt: TGTGCCAGCAGGGAGACGGGGGGAACGAACACTGAAGCTTTCTTT; abundance: few; v_gene: TRBV6-4; j_gene: TRBJ1-1; d_gene: NA
CDR3aa: CASSQEQGDTEAFF; CDR3nt: TGTGCCAGCAGCCAAGAACAGGGGGACACTGAAGCTTTCTTT; abundance: NA; v_gene: TRBV3-1/TRBV3-2; j_gene: TRBJ1-1; d_gene: TRBD1
CDR3aa: CASSIEVENQPQHF; CDR3nt: TGTGCCAGTAGTATAGAGGTCGAGAATCAGCCCCAGCATTTT; abundance: NA; v_gene: TRBV19; j_gene: TRBJ1-5; d_gene: NA
CDR3aa: CASSFQGTDTQYF; CDR3nt: TGTGCCAGCAGTTTCCAGGGAACAGATACGCAGTATTTT; abundance: NA; v_gene: TRBV12-3/TRBV12-4; j_gene: TRBJ2-3; d_gene: NA
CDR3aa: CASSLDRQETQYF; CDR3nt: TGTGCCAGCAGCTTGGACAGGCAAGAGACCCAGTACTTC; abundance: NA; v_gene: TRBV5-6; j_gene: TRBJ2-5; d_gene: NA